The clone carrying this TCR beta chain was observed once. Its matching antigen is unknown. These data originate in a study of response to subunit inactivated influenza vaccine. General study points: Few new T cells, the authors suggested, are recruited by each seasonal influenza vaccination.

The CDR3 length is 14 residues. The ends were cut back, 4 bases at V and 6 bases at J, with 13 bases in the middle. Germline V gene lookup returns CDR1 SGHRS and CDR2 YFSETQ. TCRdb reprocessed the RT-PCR reads via MiXCR and lists one record per CDR3 protein. The table lists over 300,000 distinct CDR3 sequences, 21% of them singletons. Sequences were derived from PBMCs from blood, sampled approximately 20 months after vaccination. This chain links TRBV5-1 with TRBJ2-2, with a tentative D call TRBD2 (5 bases). This sequence was found in a man aged 50 to 69 who received an inactivated influenza vaccine. The CDR3 here is CASSTLVGAGELFF. CDR3 bases: TGCGCCAGCAGCACCCTAGTCGGGGCCGGGGAGCTGTTTTTT.